These 10 T cell receptor beta chains originate from one sample sequenced in a study of T cell therapy after organ transplantation. TCRdb's table, derived via immunoSEQ multiplex PCR, lists solely in-frame clones and lacks some. In the table there are around 50,000 clones, about 94% of which are singletons. No cognate antigen is known for these TCRs. This sample comprised CD8+ T cells from blood, obtained before autologous CMV-specific T cell therapy. The receptors shown here come from a human patient who had received a solid organ transplant and had CMV disease.

This chain uses TRBV27 with TRBJ1-4; 8 positions agree with TRBD1. CDR1 is MNHEY, CDR2 SMNVEV, per germline (reference sequence). After removal of 2 bases from V and 6 bases from J, the junction contained 5 bases not matched to a gene. The CDR3 runs 15 residues. This chain's CDR3 is CASSLRQGRDEKLFF. The CDR3 nucleotides are TGTGCCAGCAGTTTACGACAGGGGAGGGATGAAAAACTGTTTTTT.

The V and J genes are TRBV7-9 and TRBJ1-4, with a weak D call TRBD1 (6 bases). Deletions cut 1 base from V and 13 bases from J, with 28 bases between. CDR1 is SEHNR and CDR2 is FQNEAQ in the germline V gene (reference sequence). The CDR3 sequence is 18 residues long. Here the CDR3 DNA reads TGTGCCAGCAGCTTAGACACGAGATTAGGGGACACCAAAGGTAGACTGTTTTTT. Its protein product is CASSLDTRLGDTKGRLFF.

The chain carries TRBV7-9 and TRBJ1-2; 7 positions agree with TRBD1. Germline V gives CDR1 SEHNR, CDR2 FQNEAQ (reference sequence). The CDR3 contains 14 residues. Trimming cost V 5 bases and J 6 bases; bases outside gene matches: 9. CDR3 bases: TGTGCCAGCAGCCTGCCGACAGGGTATGATGGCTACACCTTC. The encoded protein is CASSLPTGYDGYTF. Using reference TRBV7-9 and TRBJ1-2 for the parts outside the CDR3, the full variable domain is DTGVSQNPRHKITKRGQNVTFRCDPISEHNRLYWYRQTLGQGPEFLTYFQNEAQLEKSRLLSDRFSAERPKGSFSTLEIQRTEQGDSAMYLCASSLPTGYDGYTFGSGTRLTVV.

Written as DNA, the CDR3 is TGTGCCAGCAGTTTACGAGGGCTTGAGGATACGCAGTATTTT. This translates into CASSLRGLEDTQYF. The chain couples TRBV27 to TRBJ2-3; tentative D call: TRBD2 (5 bases). This CDR3 is 14 amino acids long. Trimming stripped 2 bases from V and 6 bases from J, with 12 bases between. The V gene's germline CDR1 is MNHEY and CDR2 SMNVEV (reference sequence).

V usage is TRBV6-5 and J usage is TRBJ1-1; a possible D gene is TRBD1 (5 bases). The germline V and J ends were trimmed by 2 bases and 1 base, with 8 bases remaining between them. CDR3 length: 14 amino acids. Germline values: CDR1 MNHEY, CDR2 SVGAGI. This CDR3 reads CASSYPGGNTEAFF. The CDR3 region has the DNA TGTGCCAGCAGTTACCCCGGGGGGAACACTGAAGCTTTCTTT.

This rearrangement joins TRBV6-5 to TRBJ2-7; D gene unclear. CDR3 size: 14 residues. Germline V gives CDR1 MNHEY, CDR2 SVGAGI. Trimming stripped 2 bases from V and 3 bases from J, with 11 bases between. CDR3 in DNA: TGTGCCAGCAGTTACGCCCTTGAGAGCTACGAGCAGTACTTC. Translating it yields CASSYALESYEQYF.

The count of this clone is one. The chain combines TRBV4-2 with TRBJ1-2, with D perhaps matching TRBD1 (5 bases). The CDR3 loop spans 15 amino acids. Germline V gene data show CDR1 as LGHNA and CDR2 as YNFKEQ. Trimming stripped 0 bases from V and 3 bases from J, with 11 bases between. The CDR3 bases are TGTGCCAGCAGCCAAGAAGGAGGGGTCCACTATGGCTACACCTTC. Protein sequence: CASSQEGGVHYGYTF.

This chain links TRBV7-9 with TRBJ2-7; 8 positions match TRBD2. V was pared by 1 base and J by 6 bases, with 5 bases of the junction left unmatched. The CDR3 has 14 amino acids. CDR1 and CDR2 (germline): SEHNR, FQNEAQ (reference sequence). The CDR3 sequence is CASSLETSGSEQYF. As DNA, the CDR3 is TGTGCCAGCAGCTTAGAGACCAGCGGGAGCGAGCAGTACTTC.

This clone has more than one count but fewer than ten. The chain recombines TRBV6-4 with TRBJ2-3, with D hard to call. The germline V and J ends were trimmed by 5 bases and 1 base, with 10 bases remaining between them. Germline CDR1 is MRHNA and CDR2 is SNTAGT. This CDR3 contains 14 residues. Written as DNA, the CDR3 is TGTGCCAGCAGTAAAGCAACAGGCACAGATACGCAGTATTTT. Translated: CASSKATGTDTQYF.

V usage is TRBV6-5 and J usage is TRBJ1-2; D is unresolved. CDR3 size: 16 residues. The V gene's germline CDR1 is MNHEY and CDR2 SVGAGI. V lost 2 bases, J lost 4 bases, and 17 bases lay in between. DNA of the CDR3: TGTGCCAGCAGTTACGCAGAGTGGGCGCCTGGCTATGGCTACACCTTC. Amino acid sequence: CASSYAEWAPGYGYTF.